What follows are 30 T cell receptor beta chains derived from one specimen sequenced in a study of cytotoxic CD8 clonotypes in ibrutinib-treated CLL. Clones were read by immunoSEQ multiplex PCR, and TCRdb kept only the in-frame ones, dropping some. This sample has 150,000 or so clones, with 81% found just once. Sample: PBMCs, taken after 12 months of ibrutinib treatment. These receptor sequences come from a human donor with chronic lymphocytic leukemia.

J is TRBJ1-5 and V is TRBV27; possibly TRBD1 for D (6 bases). The CDR3 contains 14 residues. V lost 7 bases, J lost 3 bases, and 13 bases lay in between. Per the germline V gene, CDR1 is MNHEY and CDR2 is SMNVEV (reference sequence). CDR3 DNA sequence: TGTGCCAGCAAGACAGCAGGGGACAATCAGCCCCAGCATTTT. Its protein product is CASKTAGDNQPQHF.

The J gene is TRBJ2-3, the V gene TRBV7-9; D gene ambiguous. Germline CDR1 SEHNR, CDR2 FQNEAQ (reference sequence). This CDR3 spans 11 amino acids. V lost 7 bases, J lost 4 bases, and 6 bases lay in between. For the CDR3, the DNA is TGTGCCAGCACCCCCGCAGATACGCAGTATTTT. It encodes CASTPADTQYF. The variable domain in full, completed from reference TRBV7-9 and TRBJ2-3, reads DTGVSQNPRHKITKRGQNVTFRCDPISEHNRLYWYRQTLGQGPEFLTYFQNEAQLEKSRLLSDRFSAERPKGSFSTLEIQRTEQGDSAMYLCASTPADTQYFGPGTRLTVL.

This clone appeared a few times. This chain links TRBV19 with TRBJ1-2; 8 nucleotides agree with TRBD1. CDR1 LNHDA and CDR2 SQIVND come from the germline V gene (reference sequence). V gave up 2 bases and J gave up 6 bases; unmatched junction bases: 8. CDR3 length: 15 amino acids. CDR3 loop: CASSIMGTGVHGYTF. In DNA, the CDR3 is TGTGCCAGTAGTATAATGGGGACAGGAGTGCATGGCTACACCTTC.

This clone was seen a single time. The chain has TRBV6-5 and TRBJ1-5; D uncertain. This CDR3 is built from 12 residues. Germline loops: CDR1 MNHEY, CDR2 SVGAGI. The ends were cut back, 5 bases at V and 4 bases at J, with 6 bases in the middle. The CDR3 spells CASSTANQPQHF. CDR3 bases: TGTGCCAGCAGTACCGCAAATCAGCCCCAGCATTTT.

This CDR3 reads CASSLTGAPNTEAFF. The CDR3 DNA reads as TGTGCCAGCAGCTTAACAGGGGCCCCGAACACTGAAGCTTTCTTT. The genes are TRBV7-2 and TRBJ1-1; 7 positions match TRBD1. V was pared by 2 bases and J by 1 base, with 4 bases of the junction left unmatched. The CDR3 has 15 residues. CDR1 and CDR2 from the germline V gene are SGHTA and FQGNSA.

This chain links TRBV28 with TRBJ1-1; D remains ambiguous. Germline CDR1 reads MDHEN; CDR2 reads SYDVKM. V was cut by 7 bases and J by 7 bases, with 16 bases left in between. There are 13 residues in the CDR3. DNA of the CDR3: TGTGCCAGCACCCCCCCGACGGTCTATGAAGCTTTCTTT. It specifies CASTPPTVYEAFF.

There are a few counts of this clone. Other DNA sequences within the sample encode an identical CDR3. V gene TRBV4-3 combines with J gene TRBJ1-5, with 9 bases that match TRBD1. The CDR3 runs 14 residues. Germline CDR1 LGHNA, CDR2 YSLEER. The V gene end was trimmed by 4 bases and the J gene end by 9 bases; junction bases not matched to a gene: 7. CDR3: CASSPGTGNGPQHF. CDR3 bases: TGCGCCAGCAGCCCTGGGACAGGGAATGGGCCCCAGCATTTT.

This sequence joins TRBV9 and TRBJ2-1, with 7 nucleotides matching TRBD2. This CDR3 has 14 residues. The V gene end was trimmed by 4 bases and the J gene end by 6 bases; junction bases not matched to a gene: 7. In germline, CDR1 is SGDLS, CDR2 YYNGEE. CDR3 nucleotides: TGTGCCAGCAGCATGACTAGCAATGGCAATGAGCAGTTCTTC. Its protein is CASSMTSNGNEQFF.

The genes are TRBV7-8 and TRBJ2-1; a weak D match, TRBD1 (7 bases). V was cut by 5 bases and J by 8 bases, with 22 bases left in between. Germline-derived CDR1 and CDR2 are SGHVS and FQNEAQ. There are 16 residues in the CDR3. The CDR3 loop reads CASSRKFGGRGDEQFF. The DNA of the CDR3 is TGTGCCAGCAGCCGAAAATTTGGGGGCAGGGGGGATGAGCAGTTCTTC. The full variable domain, its missing parts supplied by reference TRBV7-8 and TRBJ2-1, is GAGVSQSPRYKVAKRGQDVALRCDPISGHVSLFWYQQALGQGPEFLTYFQNEAQLDKSGLPSDRFFAERPEGSVSTLKIQRTQQEDSAVYLCASSRKFGGRGDEQFFGPGTRLTVL.

The chain combines TRBV6-4 with TRBJ2-1, with 13 bases that match TRBD2. CDR1 and CDR2 from the germline V gene are MRHNA and SNTAGT. The CDR3 spans 14 residues. V was pared by 6 bases and J by 9 bases, with 5 bases of the junction left unmatched. The CDR3 spells CASRWTSGSSEQFF. The CDR3 nucleotides are TGTGCCAGCAGATGGACTAGCGGGAGTAGTGAGCAGTTCTTC.

The V call is TRBV6-4, the J call TRBJ1-1, with D unresolved. The CDR3 is made up of 13 amino acids. Trimming left V 4 bases short and J 6 bases short, with 12 bases between. The germline V gene encodes CDR1 MRHNA and CDR2 SNTAGT. CDR3 DNA: TGTGCCAGCAGTGCAACGCTTGGCGCTGAAGCTTTCTTT. Amino acid sequence: CASSATLGAEAFF.

The chain employs TRBV19 and TRBJ1-6; a weak D match, TRBD1 (5 bases). The CDR3 loop spans 15 amino acids. Trimming pared 3 bases from V and 8 bases from J, leaving 14 bases between. Germline V gene data show CDR1 as LNHDA and CDR2 as SQIVND (reference sequence). The CDR3 here is CASSIPGLTDSPLHF. The CDR3 DNA is TGTGCCAGTAGTATTCCCGGACTGACAGATTCACCCCTCCACTTT.

This clone appeared a single time. The J gene is TRBJ2-7, the V gene TRBV7-2, with TRBD1 matching over 9 bases. The V and J ends lost 4 bases and 3 bases, in that order; junction bases with no gene match: 7. Germline lookup yields CDR1 SGHTA and CDR2 FQGNSA. The CDR3 has 15 amino acids. The CDR3 loop reads CASSSKGQGVYEQYF. The CDR3 DNA reads TGTGCCAGCAGCTCCAAGGGACAGGGAGTCTACGAGCAGTACTTC.

The V gene is TRBV6-5, the J gene TRBJ2-7; TRBD2 matches 9 bases. Trimming at V came to 6 bases and at J to 6 bases, leaving 6 bases not matched to a gene. Germline values: CDR1 MNHEY, CDR2 SVGAGI. The CDR3 runs to 13 residues. The CDR3 loop is CASRKGLAFEQYF. The CDR3 DNA reads as TGTGCCAGCAGGAAAGGACTAGCGTTCGAGCAGTACTTC.

Worth noting for this clone: One end of the junction does not line up with germline, which may come from a read error. The chain joins TRBV7-9 to TRBJ2-5; the D is unclear. The J call may be incorrect, as the DNA end agrees better with TRBJ2-7. Per the germline V gene, CDR1 is SEHNR and CDR2 is FQNEAQ (reference sequence). This CDR3 region has 11 residues. The chain's CDR3 is CASRFGSEQYF. For the CDR3, the DNA is TGTGCCAGCCGCTTCGGGTCCGAGCAGTACTTC.

CDR3 region: CASRLGTAYYGYTF. The CDR3 DNA sequence: TGTGCCAGCAGACTCGGGACAGCCTACTATGGCTACACCTTC. This chain uses TRBV9 with TRBJ1-2; 7 bases are a match to TRBD1. The CDR3 runs to 14 residues. The germline CDR1 and CDR2 sequences are SGDLS and YYNGEE. Unmatched junction bases numbered 7, after V lost 5 bases and J lost 3 bases.

The chain joins TRBV27 to TRBJ2-1, with D hard to call. With 5 bases removed from V and 7 bases from J, the gap between germline ends came to 6 bases. The CDR3 sequence is 11 residues long. The germline V gene encodes CDR1 MNHEY and CDR2 SMNVEV (reference sequence). CDR3 region: CASSPGNEQFF. The CDR3 nucleotides read TGTGCCAGCAGTCCCGGTAATGAGCAGTTCTTC.

This rearrangement joins TRBV18 to TRBJ2-1, with 10 positions matching TRBD1. The CDR3 loop spans 15 amino acids. With V trimmed by 2 bases and J by 5 bases, 3 bases remained unmatched. In germline, CDR1 is KGHSH, CDR2 LQKENI. The CDR3 sequence: CASSPGTGVNNEQFF. In DNA form, the CDR3 reads TGTGCCAGCTCACCAGGGACAGGGGTTAACAATGAGCAGTTCTTC.

This clone has a single count. The J gene is TRBJ2-7, the V gene TRBV7-9, with TRBD2 matching over 7 bases. With 4 bases clipped from V and 1 base from J, the junction kept 7 bases outside the gene matches. The CDR3 totals 15 residues. Germline values: CDR1 SEHNR, CDR2 FQNEAQ (reference sequence). CDR3 region: CASSSRREYSYEQYF. The DNA for the CDR3 is TGTGCCAGCAGCTCGCGGCGGGAGTATTCCTACGAGCAGTACTTC.

The genes are TRBV28 and TRBJ2-1, with a weak D call TRBD2 (6 bases). The CDR3 has 20 amino acids. The germline CDR1 and CDR2 sequences are MDHEN and SYDVKM. V was clipped by 3 bases and J by 3 bases, with 27 bases between them. In DNA form, the CDR3 reads TGTGCCAGCAGTTTTATTACGGGCGGGAAAAAGCGGAGCTACTACAATGAGCAGTTCTTC. It translates to CASSFITGGKKRSYYNEQFF. The full variable domain, with the rest looked up from reference TRBV28 and TRBJ2-1, is DVKVTQSSRYLVKRTGEKVFLECVQDMDHENMFWYRQDPGLGLRLIYFSYDVKMKEKGDIPEGYSVSREKKERFSLILESASTNQTSMYLCASSFITGGKKRSYYNEQFFGPGTRLTVL.

V is TRBV9 and J is TRBJ2-1, with D uncertain. Germline CDR1 is SGDLS and CDR2 is YYNGEE. The CDR3 is 15 residues long. V lost 0 bases and J 0 bases, leaving 7 bases between the germline ends. For the CDR3, the DNA is TGTGCCAGCAGCGTAGACGGTGGCTCCTACAATGAGCAGTTCTTC. This codes for CASSVDGGSYNEQFF. Using reference TRBV9 and TRBJ2-1 for the parts outside the CDR3, the full variable domain is DSGVTQTPKHLITATGQRVTLRCSPRSGDLSVYWYQQSLDQGLQFLIQYYNGEERAKGNILERFSAQQFPDLHSELNLSSLELGDSALYFCASSVDGGSYNEQFFGPGTRLTVL.

The chain combines TRBV27 with TRBJ2-3; tentatively, D is TRBD1 (5 bases). The CDR3 has 17 amino acids. Germline loops: CDR1 MNHEY, CDR2 SMNVEV (reference sequence). V was shortened by 1 base and J by 5 bases, with 19 bases between the two germline ends. The chain's CDR3 is CASSLLDFRGSRDTQYF. The CDR3 nucleotides are TGTGCCAGCAGTTTATTAGATTTTAGGGGCTCGCGAGATACGCAGTATTTT.

The V and J genes are TRBV19 and TRBJ2-7; TRBD1 agrees at 12 bases. Germline assignment: CDR1 LNHDA and CDR2 SQIVND (reference sequence). CDR3 length: 19 residues. V shed 9 bases and J 0 bases; nucleotides not matched to a gene: 18. The CDR3 loop is CARGQGARATRATSYEQYF. Written as DNA, the CDR3 is TGTGCCAGGGGACAGGGGGCCCGCGCCACTCGAGCGACCTCCTACGAGCAGTACTTC.

The chain employs TRBV6-1 and TRBJ1-2; 7 bases are shared with TRBD1. Per germline, CDR1 MNHNS and CDR2 SASEGT. Trimming removed 4 bases from V and 1 base from J; junction bases left unmatched: 9. The CDR3 spans 16 residues. CDR3 sequence reads: CASSAQGTVLNYGYTF. The CDR3, as DNA: TGTGCCAGCAGTGCCCAAGGGACAGTGCTTAACTATGGCTACACCTTC.

Only one count was recorded for this clone. The chain links TRBV15 to TRBJ2-1; 8 bases fit TRBD2. The CDR3 consists of 15 residues. The trim removed 8 bases at V and 6 bases at J, leaving 12 bases unmatched. Germline V gene sequence: CDR1 LNHNV, CDR2 YYDKDF (reference sequence). The chain's CDR3 is CATGIPGLGGNEQFF. The CDR3 DNA reads TGTGCCACCGGAATACCGGGACTAGGGGGCAATGAGCAGTTCTTC.

The V call is TRBV7-2, the J call TRBJ2-1, with 7 bases aligning to TRBD1. J lost 4 bases, V lost 5 bases, and 11 bases had no gene match. From germline, CDR1 is SGHTA and CDR2 FQGNSA. The CDR3 is 16 amino acids. CDR3 sequence (DNA): TGTGCCAGCAGCATCAGTTCAGGGGGTCCATACAATGAGCAGTTCTTC. Translation: CASSISSGGPYNEQFF.

This sequence joins TRBV5-1 and TRBJ2-1; possible D gene TRBD2, 6 bases. V lost 7 bases and J 9 bases, leaving 23 bases between the germline ends. Germline values: CDR1 SGHRS, CDR2 YFSETQ. This CDR3 region has 15 residues. CDR3 sequence (DNA): TGCGCCAGCCGAGGCGGGGCCGTTTCTACGGGTGAGCAGTTCTTC. Translated, it gives CASRGGAVSTGEQFF.

The rearrangement links TRBV28 to TRBJ1-1; 9 nucleotides line up with TRBD1. Germline values: CDR1 MDHEN, CDR2 SYDVKM. Trimming took 10 bases from V and 6 from J; bases not matched to a gene: 9. This CDR3 region has 13 residues. Written as DNA, the CDR3 is TGTGCCATCCGGGGACAGGGATTTTCTGAAGCTTTCTTT. Translating it yields CAIRGQGFSEAFF.

This clone was picked up one time. The chain carries TRBV7-3 and TRBJ2-3; the D is unclear. The CDR3 is made up of 16 amino acids. V was pared by 2 bases and J by 5 bases, with 17 bases between. Germline lookup yields CDR1 SGHTA and CDR2 FQGTGA. The CDR3 DNA reads as TGTGCCAGCAGCTTACAGTCGGCCGCCAACGGAGATACGCAGTATTTT. It encodes CASSLQSAANGDTQYF.

The V call is TRBV7-2, the J call TRBJ2-7, with D perhaps being TRBD1 or TRBD2 (7 bases each). V lost 7 bases and J lost 4, with 20 bases in between. CDR3 length: 15 residues. The germline CDR1 and CDR2 sequences are SGHTA and FQGNSA. The CDR3 spells CASTKYGEGAYEQYF. The CDR3 DNA is TGTGCCAGCACCAAATACGGGGAGGGGGCTTACGAGCAGTACTTC.